This TCR beta chain was obtained from a study of T cell responses to AZD1222 COVID-19 vaccine. Points from the study as a whole: White British donors predominated, females outnumbered males, and clonal diversity was possibly underestimated. Close to half of spike-specific TCRs reportedly recognize unmutated variant regions.

Of note for this clone: No antigen is known for it.

The CDR3 sequence is 16 residues long. The germline gives CDR1 LNHDA, CDR2 SQIVND (reference sequence). Trimming pared 6 bases from V and 0 bases from J, leaving 15 bases between. Method: immunoSEQ multiplex PCR; TCRdb's copy keeps in-frame clones and lacks some. In the table there are some 83,000 clones, approximately 91% of which are singletons. The chain couples TRBV19 to TRBJ1-3; D is unclear. The specimen comprised peripheral blood, sampled 28 days after the second AZD1222 dose. The sequence was collected from an adult who received the AZD1222 COVID-19 vaccine. This CDR3 reads CASSPTEGGSGNTIYF. The CDR3, as DNA: TGTGCCAGTAGCCCCACCGAGGGAGGCTCTGGAAACACCATATATTTT.